Given below is one T cell receptor (beta chain) in context. The antigen remains unidentified. V lost 6 bases, J lost 3 bases, and 11 bases stayed unmatched. This CDR3 has 19 amino acids. Germline V gives CDR1 SGHNT, CDR2 YYREEE (reference sequence). This entry is derived from a study of shared clonotypes between healthy human individuals. Study-wide points: Only a few donors were included, so the genetic and exposure-history diversity represented was limited.

The deep-level immunoSEQ assay was used. Genomic DNA belonging to each subset was distributed in equal measure over several immunoSEQ plates. Original analysis: Junction-only sequences without quality scores came from ImmunoSEQ, so filtering differed. TCRdb's table, derived via immunoSEQ multiplex PCR, lists solely in-frame clones and lacks some. V and J calls and clone size are copied from that table; D and trimming were computed from the DNA. The data show 2 million to 2.5 million clones, 93% seen once. The chain has TRBV5-4 and TRBJ2-6; TRBD2 aligns across 14 bases. What was sequenced was naive CD4+ T cells from PBMCs. The subset is: CD45RA+ positively selected. The sequence was collected from a man aged 18 to 30 in good health. Some clones in this sample may be carry-over from other donors' samples. This CDR3 is CASKTTGLAGVGGANVLTF. The CDR3 DNA sequence: TGTGCCAGCAAAACAACGGGACTAGCGGGAGTCGGTGGGGCCAACGTCCTGACTTTC.